The present T cell receptor (beta chain) was sequenced within a study of cytomegalovirus exposure and HLA in healthy donors. The PCR ran on 60 Vbeta and 13 Jbeta primers. The assay was immunoSEQ multiplex PCR, and TCRdb's table has in-frame clones only and misses some. The table lists about 120,000 clones, 73% of them singletons. Concerning this clone: As yet, its antigen is unknown.

Study-wide findings and caveats: Being productive about 87% or about 30% of the time was typical of most TCR beta V segments in an earlier analysis. The presence/absence work took it that sequencing depth was about the same across donors.

The CDR3 has 18 amino acids. Germline CDR1 is MRHNA and CDR2 is SNTAGT. V gave up 7 bases and J gave up 6 bases; unmatched junction bases: 20. This sequence was found in a woman aged 40-49 years in good health and CMV-seronegative. This chain uses TRBV6-4 with TRBJ2-1; TRBD2 agrees at 8 bases. Specimen: PBMCs. CDR3 region: CASIKEREHGRASNEQFF. CDR3 nucleotides: TGTGCCAGCATTAAGGAGCGGGAGCACGGTCGGGCCTCCAATGAGCAGTTCTTC.